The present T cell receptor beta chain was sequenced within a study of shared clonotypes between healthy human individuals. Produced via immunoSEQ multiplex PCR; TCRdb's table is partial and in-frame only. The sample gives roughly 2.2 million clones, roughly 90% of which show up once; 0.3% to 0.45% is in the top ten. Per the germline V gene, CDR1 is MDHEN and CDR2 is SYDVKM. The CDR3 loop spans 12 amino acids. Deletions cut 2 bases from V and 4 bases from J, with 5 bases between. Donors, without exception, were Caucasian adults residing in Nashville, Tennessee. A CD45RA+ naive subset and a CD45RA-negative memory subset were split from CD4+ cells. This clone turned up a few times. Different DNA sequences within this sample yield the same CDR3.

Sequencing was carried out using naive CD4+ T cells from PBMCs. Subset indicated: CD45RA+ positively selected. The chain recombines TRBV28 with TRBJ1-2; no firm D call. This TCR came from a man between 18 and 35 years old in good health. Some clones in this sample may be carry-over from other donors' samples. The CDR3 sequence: CASSLRAYGYTF. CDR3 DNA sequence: TGTGCCAGCAGTTTAAGGGCCTATGGCTACACCTTC.